This entry lists 3 T cell receptor beta chains sequenced from one sample in a study of monozygotic twins with inflammatory bowel disease. Using the 5' RACE reads, TCRdb records one entry per CDR3 protein without DNA. The repertoire table contains some 200,000 distinct CDR3 sequences. The specimen sequenced was blood. Source of these receptors: a human donor with ulcerative colitis or Crohn's disease, or a healthy co-twin of an affected twin (not recorded which).

The genes are TRBV5-6 and TRBJ2-5; the TRBD2 assignment by TCRdb is unverifiable without DNA. The CDR3 runs 14 residues. Germline lookup yields CDR1 SGHDT and CDR2 YYEEEE. The CDR3 loop is CASSGGLPGETQYF.

The V call is TRBV15, the J call TRBJ2-3. Germline CDR1 reads LNHNV; CDR2 reads YYDKDF (reference sequence). The CDR3 runs to 14 residues. The CDR3 here is CATSRVIWTDTQYF.

This chain connects TRBV5-6 to TRBJ2-5. The CDR3 spans 15 residues. Germline V gene lookup returns CDR1 SGHDT and CDR2 YYEEEE. Here the CDR3 reads CASSYLPSPPETQYF.